Listed here are 8 T cell receptor beta chains from one sample, sequenced in a study of OX40 agonist ivuxolimab in advanced cancers. The protocol was immunoSEQ multiplex PCR, while the TCRdb copy is restricted to in-frame clones and leaves out a portion. The data show around 72,000 clones, roughly four fifths seen once. Here the sequenced sample was CD4+ or CD8+ T cells sorted from blood, taken in a trial of the OX40 agonist ivuxolimab. The receptors were sampled from an adult with an advanced solid tumor such as melanoma, head and neck, liver or kidney cancer.

The chain carries TRBV30 and TRBJ1-4; D is unclear. The CDR3 loop spans 14 amino acids. Germline lookup yields CDR1 GTSNPN and CDR2 SVGIG (reference sequence). The germline V and J ends were trimmed by 2 bases and 1 base, with 8 bases remaining between them. CDR3 coding DNA: TGTGCCTGGAGTTCGATTTTAACTAATGAAAAACTGTTTTTT. Amino acids: CAWSSILTNEKLFF. The entire variable domain, with the rest obtained from reference TRBV30 and TRBJ1-4, is as follows: SQTIHQWPATLVQPVGSPLSLECTVEGTSNPNLYWYRQAAGRGLQLLFYSVGIGQISSEVPQNLSASRPQDRQFILSSKKLLLSDSGFYLCAWSSILTNEKLFFGSGTQLSVL.

The chain couples TRBV5-1 to TRBJ2-2; TRBD2 is a possible D gene (5 bases). CDR3 length: 15 amino acids. Deletions cut 4 bases from V and 2 bases from J, with 12 bases between. The germline V gene encodes CDR1 SGHRS and CDR2 YFSETQ. The chain's CDR3 is CASSRIRGNTGELFF. The CDR3 DNA follows: TGCGCCAGCAGCCGGATCCGGGGAAACACCGGGGAGCTGTTTTTT. Using reference TRBV5-1 and TRBJ2-2 for the parts outside the CDR3, the full variable domain is KAGVTQTPRYLIKTRGQQVTLSCSPISGHRSVSWYQQTPGQGLQFLFEYFSETQRNKGNFPGRFSGRQFSNSRSEMNVSTLELGDSALYLCASSRIRGNTGELFFGEGSRLTVL.

The CDR3 loop reads CASRRTGEDYGYTF. The CDR3 coding sequence is TGTGCCAGCAGGAGGACAGGGGAAGACTATGGCTACACCTTC. The chain combines TRBV6-1 with TRBJ1-2, with 9 positions matching TRBD1. CDR3 length: 14 residues. CDR1 is MNHNS, CDR2 SASEGT, per germline. Losses at the gene ends were 6 bases for V and 3 bases for J; bases not matched to a gene: 5.

The genes are TRBV5-8 and TRBJ2-7, with 13 positions matching TRBD2. The CDR3 spans 17 residues. Trimming removed 1 base from V and 4 bases from J; junction bases left unmatched: 8. Germline-derived CDR1 and CDR2 are SGHTS and YDEGEE. Written as DNA, the CDR3 is TGTGCCAGCAGCTTGCCCAGGGGACTAGCGGGGCCATACGAGCAGTACTTC. As protein: CASSLPRGLAGPYEQYF.

V is TRBV19 and J is TRBJ1-5, with unresolved D. Trimming pared 5 bases from V and 11 bases from J, leaving 10 bases between. This CDR3 has 11 residues. Germline V gene data show CDR1 as LNHDA and CDR2 as SQIVND (reference sequence). The DNA of the CDR3 is TGTGCCAGTAGTGCGGGCAGGTCCCAGCATTTT. This translates into CASSAGRSQHF.

The chain couples TRBV7-9 to TRBJ2-5; 13 nucleotides agree with TRBD2. Germline-derived CDR1 and CDR2 are SEHNR and FQNEAQ (reference sequence). The V and J ends lost 5 bases and 5 bases, in that order; junction bases with no gene match: 14. This CDR3 comprises 18 residues. The CDR3 DNA reads TGTGCCAGCAGCCCAAATGCTTTGGGACTAGCGGGAAGTGAGACCCAGTACTTC. Encoded protein: CASSPNALGLAGSETQYF.

The chain links TRBV7-2 to TRBJ1-1, with unresolved D. The CDR3 runs 13 residues. The germline gives CDR1 SGHTA, CDR2 FQGNSA. V was shortened by 3 bases and J by 3 bases, with 8 bases between the two germline ends. CDR3 loop: CASSFEGYTEAFF. The CDR3 bases are TGTGCCAGCAGCTTTGAAGGGTACACTGAAGCTTTCTTT.

The chain combines TRBV5-4 with TRBJ2-1, with TRBD2 identical over 9 bases. V was pared by 0 bases and J by 7 bases, with 5 bases of the junction left unmatched. This CDR3 has 15 amino acids. Germline loops: CDR1 SGHNT, CDR2 YYREEE (reference sequence). The CDR3 DNA follows: TGTGCCAGCAGCTTGGTTGCGGGAGGGAGAAATGAGCAGTTCTTC. Translation gives CASSLVAGGRNEQFF.